The rows below give T cell receptor beta chains drawn from one sample of a study of control samples from healthy donors and cancer patients. The protocol was immunoSEQ multiplex PCR, while the TCRdb copy is restricted to in-frame clones and leaves out a portion. The sample records 60,000 to 75,000 clones, approximately 83% being singletons. Specimen: blood. The receptors were sampled from a man between 60 and 75 years old in good health. The CDR3 runs from the conserved cysteine through the conserved F or W. The D gene is left open where the match is weak. Clone size appears in some rows only: once, few, many, or a class for an expanded clone.

J gene: TRBJ1-4; V gene: TRBV4-1; clone size: -; D gene: TRBD1; CDR3 protein: CASSQANRGRTNEKLFF; CDR3 DNA: TGCGCCAGCAGCCAAGCTAACAGGGGGCGAACTAATGAAAAACTGTTTTTT
J gene: TRBJ2-5; V gene: TRBV6-2/TRBV6-3; clone size: -; D gene: TRBD2; CDR3 protein: CASSYFSGGETQYF; CDR3 DNA: TGTGCCAGCAGTTACTTCTCGGGAGGCGAGACCCAGTACTTC
J gene: TRBJ1-3; V gene: TRBV11-2; clone size: -; D gene: -; CDR3 protein: CASSLEPPVATGNTIYF; CDR3 DNA: TGTGCCAGCAGCTTGGAGCCGCCCGTGGCCACTGGAAACACCATATATTTT
J gene: TRBJ2-7; V gene: TRBV3-1/TRBV3-2; clone size: few; D gene: -; CDR3 protein: CASSQVFPNYEQYF; CDR3 DNA: TGTGCCAGCAGCCAAGTCTTCCCAAACTACGAGCAGTACTTC
J gene: TRBJ1-6; V gene: TRBV30; clone size: -; D gene: -; CDR3 protein: CAWSGSRANNSPLHF; CDR3 DNA: TGTGCCTGGAGTGGGAGCAGGGCCAATAATTCACCCCTCCACTTT
J gene: TRBJ2-5; V gene: TRBV5-4; clone size: -; D gene: TRBD2; CDR3 protein: CASRLTSGSGGETQYF; CDR3 DNA: TGTGCCAGCAGACTGACTAGCGGGAGTGGGGGGGAGACCCAGTACTTC
J gene: TRBJ1-5; V gene: TRBV7-9; clone size: -; D gene: -; CDR3 protein: CASSSGDGVNQPQHF; CDR3 DNA: TGTGCCAGCAGCTCGGGAGACGGAGTAAATCAGCCCCAGCATTTT
J gene: TRBJ2-1; V gene: TRBV19; clone size: -; D gene: TRBD2; CDR3 protein: CASSTRTSGRVDEQFF; CDR3 DNA: TGTGCCAGTAGTACCAGGACTAGCGGGAGGGTGGATGAGCAGTTCTTC
J gene: TRBJ1-1; V gene: TRBV27; clone size: few; D gene: -; CDR3 protein: CASNVGRMNTEAFF; CDR3 DNA: TGTGCCAGCAACGTCGGACGGATGAACACTGAAGCTTTCTTT
J gene: TRBJ2-7; V gene: TRBV7-3; clone size: once; D gene: -; CDR3 protein: CASSPGTYGEQYF; CDR3 DNA: TGTGCCAGCAGCCCGGGGACCTACGGGGAGCAGTACTTC
J gene: TRBJ2-2; V gene: TRBV27; clone size: -; D gene: TRBD2; CDR3 protein: CASRPTSGSLTGELFF; CDR3 DNA: TGTGCCAGCCGGCCGACTAGCGGGTCATTAACCGGGGAGCTGTTTTTT
J gene: TRBJ1-4; V gene: TRBV4-2; clone size: once; D gene: -; CDR3 protein: CASSQTSRATNEKLFF; CDR3 DNA: TGTGCCAGCAGCCAGACCTCCCGGGCAACTAATGAAAAACTGTTTTTT
J gene: TRBJ1-1; V gene: TRBV11-2; clone size: -; D gene: TRBD1; CDR3 protein: CASSLARGGQSEAFF; CDR3 DNA: TGTGCCAGCAGCTTAGCCCGGGGGGGACAGTCTGAAGCTTTCTTT
J gene: TRBJ2-1; V gene: TRBV5-4; clone size: -; D gene: TRBD2; CDR3 protein: CASRATSGKNYNEQFF; CDR3 DNA: TGTGCCAGCAGGGCTACTAGCGGAAAAAACTACAATGAGCAGTTCTTC
J gene: TRBJ1-4; V gene: TRBV28; clone size: -; D gene: -; CDR3 protein: CASSLARLGKLFF; CDR3 DNA: TGTGCCAGCAGTTTAGCCAGGTTGGGAAAACTGTTTTTT
J gene: TRBJ1-5; V gene: TRBV12-3/TRBV12-4; clone size: few; D gene: -; CDR3 protein: CASRKQGDRPQHF; CDR3 DNA: TGTGCCAGCAGAAAACAGGGTGATCGGCCCCAGCATTTT
J gene: TRBJ2-1; V gene: TRBV20-1; clone size: -; D gene: -; CDR3 protein: CGSGRYNEQFF; CDR3 DNA: TGCGGTAGCGGTAGATACAATGAGCAGTTCTTC
J gene: TRBJ2-3; V gene: TRBV27; clone size: -; D gene: -; CDR3 protein: CASSLKGHTTDTQYF; CDR3 DNA: TGTGCCAGCAGTTTAAAGGGACATACCACAGATACGCAGTATTTT
J gene: TRBJ2-3; V gene: TRBV7-8; clone size: -; D gene: -; CDR3 protein: CASSLEESGPSLDTQYF; CDR3 DNA: TGTGCCAGCAGCTTAGAGGAGTCGGGACCCAGCCTAGATACGCAGTATTTT
J gene: TRBJ1-1; V gene: TRBV7-2; clone size: -; D gene: -; CDR3 protein: CASTPVGGVNTEAFF; CDR3 DNA: TGTGCCAGCACCCCAGTGGGGGGGGTGAACACTGAAGCTTTCTTT
J gene: TRBJ2-2; V gene: TRBV7-9; clone size: -; D gene: -; CDR3 protein: CASSSTGRNTGELFF; CDR3 DNA: TGTGCCAGCAGCAGCACAGGGAGGAACACCGGGGAGCTGTTTTTT
J gene: TRBJ2-6; V gene: TRBV6-2/TRBV6-3; clone size: -; D gene: -; CDR3 protein: CASSSFTAGANVLTF; CDR3 DNA: TGTGCCAGCAGCTCCTTCACGGCTGGGGCCAACGTCCTGACTTTC
J gene: TRBJ2-2; V gene: TRBV30; clone size: -; D gene: TRBD1; CDR3 protein: CAWTGTGYAGELFF; CDR3 DNA: TGTGCCTGGACCGGGACAGGGTATGCCGGGGAGCTGTTTTTT
J gene: TRBJ1-1; V gene: TRBV9; clone size: once; D gene: -; CDR3 protein: CASSVGRSGDEAFF; CDR3 DNA: TGTGCCAGCAGCGTAGGTAGGTCAGGGGATGAAGCTTTCTTT
J gene: TRBJ2-4; V gene: TRBV6-5; clone size: -; D gene: TRBD1; CDR3 protein: CASSFRGQGSNIQYF; CDR3 DNA: TGTGCCAGCAGTTTTCGCGGACAGGGGTCAAACATTCAGTACTTC
J gene: TRBJ1-6; V gene: TRBV12-3/TRBV12-4; clone size: -; D gene: -; CDR3 protein: CASSYQGSPLHF; CDR3 DNA: TGTGCCAGCAGTTATCAGGGTTCACCCCTCCACTTT
J gene: TRBJ2-3; V gene: TRBV6-5; clone size: -; D gene: -; CDR3 protein: CAGNVGTDTQYF; CDR3 DNA: TGTGCCGGCAACGTGGGCACAGATACGCAGTATTTT
J gene: TRBJ2-1; V gene: TRBV30; clone size: -; D gene: -; CDR3 protein: CAWSDYFEQFF; CDR3 DNA: TGTGCCTGGAGTGATTACTTTGAGCAGTTCTTC
J gene: TRBJ1-1; V gene: TRBV6-5; clone size: -; D gene: -; CDR3 protein: CASSYTRANTEAFF; CDR3 DNA: TGTGCCAGCAGTTATACTCGCGCGAATACTGAAGCTTTCTTT
J gene: TRBJ2-6; V gene: TRBV5-1; clone size: once; D gene: -; CDR3 protein: CASSPRMANSGANVLTF; CDR3 DNA: TGCGCCAGCAGCCCGCGTATGGCAAACTCTGGGGCCAACGTCCTGACTTTC
J gene: TRBJ2-7; V gene: TRBV11-2; clone size: -; D gene: -; CDR3 protein: CASSQWDGSAYEQYF; CDR3 DNA: TGTGCCAGCAGCCAATGGGACGGCAGCGCCTACGAGCAGTACTTC
J gene: TRBJ2-7; V gene: TRBV10-3; clone size: -; D gene: -; CDR3 protein: CAISGTGTGGYEQYF; CDR3 DNA: TGTGCCATCAGTGGGACCGGGACTGGGGGATACGAGCAGTACTTC
J gene: TRBJ1-1; V gene: TRBV7-8; clone size: few; D gene: -; CDR3 protein: CASSLDGGTEAFF; CDR3 DNA: TGTGCCAGCAGCTTAGATGGGGGCACTGAAGCTTTCTTT
J gene: TRBJ1-1; V gene: TRBV5-1; clone size: -; D gene: -; CDR3 protein: CASSARMSLNTEAFF; CDR3 DNA: TGCGCCAGCAGCGCCAGGATGTCTCTGAACACTGAAGCTTTCTTT
J gene: TRBJ2-7; V gene: TRBV7-8; clone size: -; D gene: TRBD2; CDR3 protein: CASSLPITSGMVYEQYF; CDR3 DNA: TGTGCCAGCAGCTTACCAATTACTAGCGGGATGGTGTACGAGCAGTACTTC
J gene: TRBJ2-1; V gene: TRBV28; clone size: -; D gene: TRBD1; CDR3 protein: CASGDRYYNEQFF; CDR3 DNA: TGTGCCAGCGGGGACAGGTACTACAATGAGCAGTTCTTC
J gene: TRBJ2-7; V gene: TRBV2; clone size: -; D gene: TRBD2; CDR3 protein: CASSLAGSASEQYF; CDR3 DNA: TGTGCCAGCAGTCTAGCGGGGTCCGCTAGCGAGCAGTACTTC
J gene: TRBJ2-2; V gene: TRBV20-1; clone size: -; D gene: -; CDR3 protein: CSARVTGELFF; CDR3 DNA: TGCAGTGCTAGAGTCACCGGGGAGCTGTTTTTT
J gene: TRBJ2-7; V gene: TRBV28; clone size: -; D gene: -; CDR3 protein: CASSLISGTREQYF; CDR3 DNA: TGTGCCAGCAGTTTGATTTCCGGGACAAGGGAGCAGTACTTC
J gene: TRBJ1-2; V gene: TRBV14; clone size: -; D gene: -; CDR3 protein: CASSPTSGDGYGYTF; CDR3 DNA: TGTGCCAGCAGCCCAACCTCGGGGGATGGATATGGCTACACCTTC
J gene: TRBJ2-2; V gene: TRBV7-6; clone size: -; D gene: TRBD2; CDR3 protein: CASSPGLAGGEGGELFF; CDR3 DNA: TGTGCCAGCAGCCCGGGACTAGCGGGAGGAGAGGGCGGGGAGCTGTTTTTT
J gene: TRBJ1-1; V gene: TRBV28; clone size: -; D gene: TRBD1; CDR3 protein: CASSFRVQGGTEAFF; CDR3 DNA: TGTGCCAGCAGTTTTAGGGTACAGGGGGGCACTGAAGCTTTCTTT
J gene: TRBJ2-1; V gene: TRBV28; clone size: -; D gene: TRBD1; CDR3 protein: CASRLQGPRGNEQFF; CDR3 DNA: TGTGCCAGCAGACTACAGGGGCCAAGGGGGAATGAGCAGTTCTTC
J gene: TRBJ2-3; V gene: TRBV5-1; clone size: -; D gene: TRBD2; CDR3 protein: CASSLGASGNTDTQYF; CDR3 DNA: TGCGCCAGCAGCTTGGGGGCCAGCGGGAACACAGATACGCAGTATTTT
J gene: TRBJ1-2; V gene: TRBV5-4; clone size: -; D gene: TRBD1; CDR3 protein: CASSGTGAGDYGYTF; CDR3 DNA: TGTGCCAGCAGCGGAACAGGGGCGGGGGACTATGGCTACACCTTC
J gene: TRBJ1-2; V gene: TRBV11-2; clone size: -; D gene: -; CDR3 protein: CASSLVRGGYYGYTF; CDR3 DNA: TGTGCCAGCAGCTTAGTTCGGGGGGGATACTATGGCTACACCTTC
J gene: TRBJ1-1; V gene: TRBV15; clone size: -; D gene: -; CDR3 protein: CATSRAGGNAEAFF; CDR3 DNA: TGTGCCACCAGCAGAGCAGGAGGTAACGCTGAAGCTTTCTTT
J gene: TRBJ1-2; V gene: TRBV7-3; clone size: -; D gene: -; CDR3 protein: CASSLTVSGTYGYTF; CDR3 DNA: TGTGCCAGCAGCTTAACAGTCTCAGGGACCTATGGCTACACCTTC
J gene: TRBJ2-7; V gene: TRBV7-2; clone size: -; D gene: TRBD2; CDR3 protein: CASSSRLAGGPGSEQYF; CDR3 DNA: TGTGCCAGCAGCTCCCGACTAGCGGGAGGGCCTGGTAGCGAGCAGTACTTC